This TCR beta chain emerged from a study of blood T cells in healthy people across ages. Combining a sample-barcoded 5' primer with a J-beta primer mix, a second PCR ran for about 7 to 11 cycles. MiXCR, run by TCRdb on the 5' RACE reads, gives a single entry per CDR3 protein. The sample includes roughly 1,300,000 distinct CDR3 sequences, roughly 60% seen only once; the top ten take roughly 6.3%. The study drew donors from healthy Caucasian individuals in Russia aged roughly 6 to 90. Each sample used at least 6 million PBMCs. V dropped 8 bases and J dropped 8; count of bases not matched to a gene: 10. The CDR3 consists of 14 residues. Germline CDR1 and CDR2: MNHNY and SVGAGI (reference sequence).

The specimen was blood. The chain recombines TRBV6-6 with TRBJ2-1; 9 nucleotides agree with TRBD1. This TCR was sampled from a young man in good health. CDR3: CASLGGQGEDEQFF. CDR3 DNA sequence: TGTGCCAGCCTAGGGGGACAGGGTGAGGATGAGCAGTTCTTC.